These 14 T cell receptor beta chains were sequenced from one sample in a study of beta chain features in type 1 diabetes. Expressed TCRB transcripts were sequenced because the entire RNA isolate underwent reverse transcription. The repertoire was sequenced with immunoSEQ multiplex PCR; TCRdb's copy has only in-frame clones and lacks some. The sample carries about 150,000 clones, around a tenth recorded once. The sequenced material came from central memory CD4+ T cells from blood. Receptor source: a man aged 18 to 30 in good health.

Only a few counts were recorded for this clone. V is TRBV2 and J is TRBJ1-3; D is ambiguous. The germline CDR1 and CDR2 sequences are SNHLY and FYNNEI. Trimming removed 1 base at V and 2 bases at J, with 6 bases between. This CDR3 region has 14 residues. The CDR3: CASSEGGAGNTIYF. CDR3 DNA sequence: TGTGCCAGCAGTGAAGGAGGTGCTGGAAACACCATATATTTT.

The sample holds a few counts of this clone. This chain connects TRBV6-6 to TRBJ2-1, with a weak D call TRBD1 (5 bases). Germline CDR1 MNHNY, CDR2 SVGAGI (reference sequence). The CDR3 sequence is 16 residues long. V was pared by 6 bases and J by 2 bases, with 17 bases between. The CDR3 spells CASSTLRVGTYNEQFF. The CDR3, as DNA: TGTGCCAGCAGCACCCTCAGGGTCGGCACCTACAATGAGCAGTTCTTC.

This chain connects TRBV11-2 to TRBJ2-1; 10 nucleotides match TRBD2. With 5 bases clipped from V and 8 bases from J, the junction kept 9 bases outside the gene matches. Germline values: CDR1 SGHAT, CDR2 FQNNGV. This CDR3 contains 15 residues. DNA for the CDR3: TGTGCCAGCAGCAAAGATAGCGGGGGGTGGGATGAGCAGTTCTTC. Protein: CASSKDSGGWDEQFF.

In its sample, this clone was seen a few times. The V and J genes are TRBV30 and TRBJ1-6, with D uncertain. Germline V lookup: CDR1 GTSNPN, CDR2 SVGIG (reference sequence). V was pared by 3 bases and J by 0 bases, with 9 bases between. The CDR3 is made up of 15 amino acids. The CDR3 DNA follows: TGTGCCTGGAGAAAGAAGAGCTCCTATAATTCACCCCTCCACTTT. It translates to CAWRKKSSYNSPLHF.

CDR3 protein: CASSQEGQGANTQYF. The CDR3 region has the DNA TGCGCCAGCAGCCAAGAGGGACAGGGGGCAAATACGCAGTATTTT. The chain employs TRBV4-1 and TRBJ2-3; 12 bases fit TRBD1. CDR1 is MGHRA and CDR2 is YSYEKL in the germline V gene. V was pared by 0 bases and J by 7 bases, with 2 bases of the junction left unmatched. This CDR3 is built from 15 residues.

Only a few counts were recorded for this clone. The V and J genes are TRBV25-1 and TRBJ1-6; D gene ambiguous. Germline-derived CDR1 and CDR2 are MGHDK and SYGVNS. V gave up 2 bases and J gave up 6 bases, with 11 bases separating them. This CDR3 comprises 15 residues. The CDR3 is CASSEGPTFNSPLHF. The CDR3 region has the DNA TGTGCCAGCAGTGAAGGGCCAACCTTTAATTCACCCCTCCACTTT. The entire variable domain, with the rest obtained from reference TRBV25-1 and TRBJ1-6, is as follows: EADIYQTPRYLVIGTGKKITLECSQTMGHDKMYWYQQDPGMELHLIHYSYGVNSTEKGDLSSESTVSRIRTEHFPLTLESARPSHTSQYLCASSEGPTFNSPLHFGNGTRLTVT.

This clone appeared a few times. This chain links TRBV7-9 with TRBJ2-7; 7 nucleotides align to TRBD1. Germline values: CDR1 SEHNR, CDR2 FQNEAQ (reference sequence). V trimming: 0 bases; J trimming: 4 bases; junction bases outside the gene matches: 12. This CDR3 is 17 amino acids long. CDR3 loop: CASSLASLRDRIYEQYF. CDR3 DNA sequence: TGTGCCAGCAGCTTAGCGTCCTTAAGGGACAGAATTTACGAGCAGTACTTC.

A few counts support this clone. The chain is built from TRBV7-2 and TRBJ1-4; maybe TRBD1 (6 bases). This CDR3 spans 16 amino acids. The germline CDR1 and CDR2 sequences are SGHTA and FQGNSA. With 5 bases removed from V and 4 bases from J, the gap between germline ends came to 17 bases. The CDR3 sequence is CASSPDRPGRNEKLFF. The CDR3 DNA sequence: TGTGCCAGCAGCCCAGACAGGCCTGGTCGTAATGAAAAACTGTTTTTT.

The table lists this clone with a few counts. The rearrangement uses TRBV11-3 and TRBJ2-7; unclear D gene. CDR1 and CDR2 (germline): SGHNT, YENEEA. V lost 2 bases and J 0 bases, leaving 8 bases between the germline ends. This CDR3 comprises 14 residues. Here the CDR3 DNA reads TGTGCCAGCAGCTTATCTGCAGGCTCCTACGAGCAGTACTTC. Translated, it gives CASSLSAGSYEQYF.

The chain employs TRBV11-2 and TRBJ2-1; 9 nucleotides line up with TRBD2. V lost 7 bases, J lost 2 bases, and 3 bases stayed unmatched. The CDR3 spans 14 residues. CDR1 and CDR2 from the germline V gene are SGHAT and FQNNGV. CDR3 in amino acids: CASTLAGTYNEQFF. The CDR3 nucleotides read TGTGCCAGCACCCTAGCGGGGACCTACAATGAGCAGTTCTTC. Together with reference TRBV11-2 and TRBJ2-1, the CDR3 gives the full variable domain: EAGVAQSPRYKIIEKRQSVAFWCNPISGHATLYWYQQILGQGPKLLIQFQNNGVVDDSQLPKDRFSAERLKGVDSTLKIQPAKLEDSAVYLCASTLAGTYNEQFFGPGTRLTVL.

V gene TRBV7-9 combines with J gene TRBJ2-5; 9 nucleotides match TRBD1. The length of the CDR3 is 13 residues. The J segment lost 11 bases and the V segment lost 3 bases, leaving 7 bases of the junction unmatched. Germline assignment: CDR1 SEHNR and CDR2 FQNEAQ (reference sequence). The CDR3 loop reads CASSFDRGSEQYF. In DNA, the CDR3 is TGTGCCAGCAGCTTCGACAGGGGGTCGGAGCAGTACTTC.

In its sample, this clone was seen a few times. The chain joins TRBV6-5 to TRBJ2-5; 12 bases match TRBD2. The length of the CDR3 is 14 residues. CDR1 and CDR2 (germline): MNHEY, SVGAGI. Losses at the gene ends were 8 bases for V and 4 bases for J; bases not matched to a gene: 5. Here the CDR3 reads CASRASGGVETQYF. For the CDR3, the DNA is TGTGCCAGCCGTGCTAGCGGGGGGGTAGAGACCCAGTACTTC.

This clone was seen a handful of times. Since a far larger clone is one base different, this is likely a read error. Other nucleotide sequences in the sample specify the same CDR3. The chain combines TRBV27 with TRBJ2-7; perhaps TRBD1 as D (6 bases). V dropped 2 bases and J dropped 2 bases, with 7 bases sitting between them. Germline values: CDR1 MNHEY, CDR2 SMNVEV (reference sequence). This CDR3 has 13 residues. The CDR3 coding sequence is TGTGCCAGCAGTTTAGGGACACCCTACGAGCAGTACTTC. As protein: CASSLGTPYEQYF.

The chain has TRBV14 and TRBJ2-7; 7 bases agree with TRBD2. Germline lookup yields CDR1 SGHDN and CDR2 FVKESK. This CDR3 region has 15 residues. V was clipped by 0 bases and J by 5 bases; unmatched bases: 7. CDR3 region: CASSQDRKLADEQYF. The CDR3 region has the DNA TGTGCCAGCAGCCAAGATAGGAAGCTAGCGGACGAGCAGTACTTC.